This T cell receptor (beta chain) was identified in a study of PD-L1 blockade in urothelial cancer. About the study: Typically, measured as a median, blood samples had roughly 140,000 T cells.

The time point: pretreatment peripheral blood. This table comes from immunoSEQ multiplex PCR, and its TCRdb copy is limited to in-frame clones, with some not included. This repertoire shows approximately 94,000 clones, 80% to 90% found once; its top ten account for about 2%. This clone is a singleton in its sample. The sequencing here drew on PBMCs, taken around atezolizumab (anti-PD-L1) treatment. This receptor was obtained from a man aged 60 to 69 with urothelial cancer.

DNA of the CDR3: TGTGCCAGCAGGGGGCAGGGTCGTGAAAAACTGTTTTTT. Residues: CASRGQGREKLFF. The V and J genes are TRBV27 and TRBJ1-4, with D perhaps TRBD1 (5 bases). CDR1 MNHEY and CDR2 SMNVEV come from the germline V gene (reference sequence). V was pared by 6 bases and J by 7 bases, with 12 bases between. This CDR3 has 13 amino acids.